This section outlines one T cell receptor beta chain sequence together with its context. The specificity of this receptor is unknown. No base quality information exists; no much larger clone differs at one position. This specimen belongs to a study of blood T cell repertoires in COVID-19 (dated by TCRdb to the early 2020s). Notes on the research overall: The collaborator samples originated in the United States, Italy and Spain and spanned the acute and convalescent phases of COVID-19. The material from the prospective study consisted of cDNA or gDNA derived from T cells, B-cell-depleted T cells, or PBMCs. Deeply sampled blood TCRbeta repertoires from subjects exposed to, actively infected with, or recovered from COVID-19 were included in the dataset. A freely available public database, intended as a resource for researchers studying the immune response to SARS-CoV-2, is where the repertoires were released. Samples came from the ongoing ImmuneRACE study (first 160 participants) plus 1,254 subjects from 6 global collaborators. Nearly every sample came with metadata listing a de-identified subject ID, COVID-19 status, age in years and sex. HLA class I and class II types, where available, came from metadata supplied by the sample provider rather than from assay-based typing.

Results the study describes overall, beyond this receptor: The amount of clinical and demographic metadata varied by source and participant and was provided uncurated.

In the prospective study, participants were roughly 18 to 95 years old, resided in 25 or so geographic areas of the United States, and were enrolled through a virtual design. To assign participants to cohorts, the prospective study relied on clinical history that participants themselves reported in a screening survey and a study questionnaire. For ImmuneRACE Cohort 3, a participant was defined as recovered based on two consecutive negative NP/OP PCR tests, clearance by a healthcare professional, or resolution of symptoms. Mobile phlebotomists in the prospective study collected whole blood, serum and a nasopharyngeal or oropharyngeal swab from every participant. Additional blood draws and questionnaires over an approximately two-month period could optionally be provided by prospective study participants. Before DNA extraction, prospective study blood samples were shipped either frozen or at room temperature.

The junction shows trimming of 5 bases on V and 0 bases on J, and the gene matches do not reach 1 base of it. CDR1 LGHDT and CDR2 YNNKEL are derived from the germline V gene (reference sequence). The CDR3 goes from the cysteine to the phenylalanine over 15 residues. Kept here is only the CDR3 DNA, which spans 45 bases and is read in frame from base 1. TCRbeta CDR3 regions were amplified from genomic DNA by means of the immunoSEQ Assay, a bias-controlled multiplex PCR. The original methods were these. The number of nucleated cells in each sample was estimated by amplification of reference gene primers within the assay. To quantify the absolute abundance of each unique TCRbeta CDR3 rearrangement, sequence reads were collapsed and filtered. For each sample, productive Simpson clonality was calculated by taking the square root of Simpson's diversity index across productive rearrangements. Held by TCRdb, this immuneACCESS table contains in-frame sequences only and omits some clones. Under half of the omission traces to an unresolved V gene where checked; the cause of the rest is unknown. The DNA gave D and trimming, while V, J and clone size come from that table. For this sample the table gives about 380,000 clones, of which 88% were detected only once. The top ten constitute 1.2% of the sample.

This clonotype originated in a woman between 18 and 29 years old who had recovered from COVID-19. The sample taken for sequencing was PBMCs or T cells enriched from blood (not recorded which). Recombination connected TRBV3-1 (or the pseudogene TRBV3-2) to TRBJ2-2; 9 of the junction bases match TRBD2. The CDR3 here reads CASSAGGANTGELFF. The sequenced DNA: TGTGCCAGCAGCGCGGGGGGGGCGAACACCGGGGAGCTGTTTTTT.